Below are 16 T cell receptor beta chains sequenced from a single sample in a study of CD8+CD57+ T cells in acquired aplastic anemia. TCR beta VDJ and CDR3 profiling used genomic DNA as template. TCRdb re-analysed the reads in MiXCR, keeping a single row per CDR3 protein. The sample shows a few hundred thousand distinct CDR3 sequences, roughly 53% of them seen only once. In patients chosen for sequencing, flow cytometry had shown CD8+CD57+ cell expansion. Sample: sorted CD4+, CD8+, or CD8+CD57+ T cells (not recorded which) from PBMCs. The source is a human donor with aplastic anemia.

V gene TRBV7-6 combines with J gene TRBJ2-3; tentative D call: TRBD2 (5 bases). Germline V gene data show CDR1 as SGHVS and CDR2 as FNYEAQ. Trimming took off 6 bases at V and 4 bases at J, with 8 bases between the two ends. The CDR3 consists of 12 residues. The CDR3 DNA reads as TGTGCCAGCAGTCGGGGTTCAGATACGCAGTATTTT. This sequence encodes CASSRGSDTQYF.

The sample holds one count of this clonotype. This rearrangement joins TRBV7-9 to TRBJ1-5, with D possibly TRBD1 on 5 matching bases. The CDR3 has 14 residues. Trimming stripped 4 bases from V and 6 bases from J, with 13 bases between. Germline CDR1 SEHNR, CDR2 FQNEAQ (reference sequence). DNA for the CDR3: TGTGCCAGCAGCTCCTCTCCCGGGACTCAGCCCCAGCATTTT. This sequence encodes CASSSSPGTQPQHF.

The chain joins TRBV12-3 or TRBV12-4 to TRBJ2-3; D may be TRBD2 (6 bases). V was clipped by 6 bases and J by 4 bases, with 8 bases between them. The CDR3 has 12 amino acids. Written as DNA, the CDR3 is TGTGCCAGCAGCACGGGGGCAGATACGCAGTATTTT. Translating gives CASSTGADTQYF.

This clonotype was observed many times. The V and J genes are TRBV2 and TRBJ1-2; 9 positions match TRBD1. The germline CDR1 and CDR2 sequences are SNHLY and FYNNEI. J gave up 5 bases and V 2 bases, and 6 bases lay outside the gene matches. The CDR3 is made up of 15 amino acids. CDR3 in amino acids: CASSEKGQGAYGYTF. The CDR3 DNA sequence: TGTGCCAGCAGTGAAAAGGGACAGGGAGCGTATGGCTACACCTTC.

This clonotype came up many times. The chain recombines TRBV5-1 with TRBJ2-3; no reliable D call. The germline CDR1 and CDR2 sequences are SGHRS and YFSETQ. The CDR3 sequence is 18 residues long. The V end was cut by 0 bases, the J end by 0 bases, with 17 bases between. CDR3 sequence (DNA): TGCGCCAGCAGCTTGGCCTGGACCCTGAACCCTAGCACAGATACGCAGTATTTT. This sequence encodes CASSLAWTLNPSTDTQYF.

The chain employs TRBV11-1 and TRBJ2-7; 7 bases align to TRBD2. The germline V gene has CDR1 SGHAT and CDR2 FQDESV (reference sequence). This CDR3 has 13 residues. Trimming cost V 2 bases and J 6 bases; bases outside gene matches: 4. CDR3: CASSLWAGVEQYF. The CDR3 DNA sequence: TGTGCCAGCAGCTTATGGGCGGGAGTCGAGCAGTACTTC.

In regard to this clonotype: One end of the junction is discordant with germline, which a read error may explain. The gene calls are TRBV3-1 and TRBJ1-2, with D unclear. CDR3 length: 11 residues. Germline lookup yields CDR1 LGHDT and CDR2 YNNKEL (reference sequence). The CDR3 reads CASSANYGHTF. The DNA for the CDR3 is TGTGCCAGCAGCGCTAACTATGGCCACACCTTC.

The J gene is TRBJ2-6, the V gene TRBV6-4; TRBD1 matches 7 bases. After removal of 3 bases from V and 3 bases from J, the junction contained 5 bases not matched to a gene. Germline-derived CDR1 and CDR2 are MRHNA and SNTAGT. This CDR3 has 16 residues. The CDR3 bases are TGTGCCAGCAGTGAGGAACAGGGGAGTGGGGCCAACGTCCTGACTTTC. It yields the protein CASSEEQGSGANVLTF.

This clonotype was seen many times. V and J are TRBV7-9 and TRBJ2-3; a weak D match, TRBD2 (6 bases). The CDR3 contains 15 residues. CDR1 is SEHNR, CDR2 FQNEAQ, per germline (reference sequence). The V end was cut by 1 base, the J end by 4 bases, with 12 bases between. The CDR3 spells CASSLGGGMADTQYF. In DNA form, the CDR3 reads TGTGCCAGCAGCTTAGGTGGGGGGATGGCAGATACGCAGTATTTT.

This clonotype was observed a few times. The chain combines TRBV9 with TRBJ2-7, with a tentative D call TRBD2 (7 bases). The length of the CDR3 is 15 residues. Germline V CDR1 and CDR2: SGDLS, YYNGEE. The V and J ends lost 0 bases and 3 bases respectively, with 13 bases between them. CDR3 coding DNA: TGTGCCAGCAGCGTAGTGGGGGGGGCGATCTACGAGCAGTACTTC. It yields the protein CASSVVGGAIYEQYF.

V and J are TRBV19 and TRBJ1-6; 7 positions agree with TRBD1. Germline V gene data show CDR1 as LNHDA and CDR2 as SQIVND (reference sequence). The length of the CDR3 is 15 residues. V dropped 6 bases and J dropped 5; count of bases not matched to a gene: 7. The DNA of the CDR3 is TGTGCCAGTAGACCCCGTGACAGGGATAATTCACCCCTCCACTTT. It encodes CASRPRDRDNSPLHF.

This chain links TRBV5-1 with TRBJ2-1, with a possible D match to TRBD2 (5 bases). Trimming removed 4 bases from V and 3 bases from J, with 14 bases in between. From germline, CDR1 is SGHRS and CDR2 YFSETQ. The CDR3 runs to 15 residues. The CDR3 sequence: CASSNLRENYNEQFF. The CDR3 coding sequence is TGCGCCAGCAGCAACCTGAGGGAAAACTACAATGAGCAGTTCTTC.

The chain uses TRBV7-3 and TRBJ2-5; D ambiguous. V shed 3 bases and J shed 1 base, with 3 bases lying between them. This CDR3 contains 12 residues. CDR1 and CDR2 from the germline V gene are SGHTA and FQGTGA. The CDR3 bases are TGTGCCAGCAGCTTCAGCCAAGAGACCCAGTACTTC. Translating it yields CASSFSQETQYF.

This clonotype was seen many times. The J gene is TRBJ1-2, the V gene TRBV12-3 or TRBV12-4; D perhaps matches TRBD1 (5 bases). Between the trimmed V and J ends, which lost 5 bases and 7 bases, there was a span of 14 bases. CDR3 length: 13 amino acids. The CDR3 DNA sequence: TGTGCCAGCAGTAAAACAGGTCCTGGTGGCTACACCTTC. It codes for CASSKTGPGGYTF.

The chain recombines TRBV29-1 with TRBJ2-7; either TRBD1 or TRBD2 may supply D (5 bases each). V was cut by 8 bases and J by 0 bases, with 14 bases left in between. Germline loops: CDR1 SQVTM, CDR2 ANQGSEA. This CDR3 has 13 residues. In nucleotides, the CDR3 is TGCAGCAAGCCGGGGACGAGCTCCTACGAGCAGTACTTC. It yields the protein CSKPGTSSYEQYF.

V usage is TRBV20-1 and J usage is TRBJ1-2, with D maybe TRBD1 (6 bases). V shed 3 bases and J shed 7 bases, with 12 bases lying between them. Looked up from germline, CDR1 is DFQATT and CDR2 is SNEGSKA (reference sequence). The CDR3 covers 12 residues. The CDR3 DNA reads as TGCAGTGCTAGCGTAGGGGGGGGTGGCTACACCTTC. The encoded protein is CSASVGGGGYTF.